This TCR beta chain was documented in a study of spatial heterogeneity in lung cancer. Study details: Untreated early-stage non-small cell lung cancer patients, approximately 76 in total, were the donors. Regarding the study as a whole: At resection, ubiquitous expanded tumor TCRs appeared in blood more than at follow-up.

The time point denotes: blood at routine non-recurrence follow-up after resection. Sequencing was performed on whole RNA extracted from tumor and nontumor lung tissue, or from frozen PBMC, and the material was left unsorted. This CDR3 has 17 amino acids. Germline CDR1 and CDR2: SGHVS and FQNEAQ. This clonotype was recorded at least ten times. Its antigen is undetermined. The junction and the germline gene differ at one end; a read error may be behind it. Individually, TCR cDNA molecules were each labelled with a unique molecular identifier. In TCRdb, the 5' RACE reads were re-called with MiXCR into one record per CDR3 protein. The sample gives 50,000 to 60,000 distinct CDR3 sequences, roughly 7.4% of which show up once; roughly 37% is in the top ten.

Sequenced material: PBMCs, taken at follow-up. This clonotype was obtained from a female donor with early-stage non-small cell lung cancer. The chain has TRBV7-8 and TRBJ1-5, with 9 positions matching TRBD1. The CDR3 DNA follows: TGTGCCAGCACCTTAAGGACAGGGGCGAAGAACCCTGGGCCCCAGCATTTT. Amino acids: CASTLRTGAKNPGPQHF.